A single sample is the source of the 27 T cell receptor beta chains below, sequenced in a study of control samples from healthy donors and cancer patients. Using immunoSEQ multiplex PCR, the repertoire was profiled, and TCRdb retains in-frame clones only, with some absent. The sample carries 390,000 or so clones, about nine tenths recorded once. Sequences were obtained from PBMCs. All receptors derive from a man aged 35-49 years with head and neck cancer.

The V call is TRBV5-5, the J call TRBJ1-1; tentatively, D is TRBD1 (5 bases). The V end lost 1 base, the J end lost 3 bases, and 16 bases lay between the germline ends. Per the germline V gene, CDR1 is SGHKS and CDR2 is YYEKEE (reference sequence). CDR3 length: 16 residues. CDR3 sequence reads: CASSLPQRGEDTEAFF. In DNA, the CDR3 is TGTGCCAGCAGCTTGCCCCAGAGGGGCGAAGACACTGAAGCTTTCTTT.

The chain has TRBV4-1 and TRBJ2-5, with D uncertain. Trimming shortened V by 0 bases and J by 5 bases, and 7 bases separated the two germline ends. CDR3 size: 13 residues. Germline CDR1 is MGHRA and CDR2 is YSYEKL. CDR3 in amino acids: CASSQEGRETQYF. The CDR3 coding sequence is TGCGCCAGCAGCCAAGAAGGACGTGAGACCCAGTACTTC.

This clone was picked up a small number of times. The identical CDR3 is also encoded by other nucleotide sequences in the sample. This chain uses TRBV4-2 with TRBJ2-2, with D uncertain. Looked up from germline, CDR1 is LGHNA and CDR2 is YNFKEQ. The CDR3 length is 13 residues. V gave up 1 base and J gave up 5 bases, with 5 bases separating them. CDR3 sequence (DNA): TGTGCCAGCAGCCAAGTGGGGACCGGGGAGCTGTTTTTT. It specifies CASSQVGTGELFF.

This chain uses TRBV30 with TRBJ2-1; 7 positions match TRBD2. The CDR3 runs 14 residues. CDR1 and CDR2 from the germline V gene are GTSNPN and SVGIG (reference sequence). J was trimmed by 10 bases and V by 3 bases; bases with no gene match: 12. DNA of the CDR3: TGTGCCTGGAGGGGAGCGGGACTTCGAAAGGAGCAGTTCTTC. The encoded protein is CAWRGAGLRKEQFF.

The chain employs TRBV11-3 and TRBJ2-3, with 14 bases matching TRBD2. Germline lookup yields CDR1 SGHNT and CDR2 YENEEA. The CDR3 has 14 residues. The trim removed 6 bases at V and 6 bases at J, leaving 2 bases unmatched. The CDR3 nucleotides are TGTGCCAGCAGGGGGACTAGCGGGGGTGATACGCAGTATTTT. It specifies CASRGTSGGDTQYF.

This chain connects TRBV27 to TRBJ2-1; TRBD1 matches at 7 bases. This CDR3 comprises 15 residues. Trimming at V came to 6 bases and at J to 0 bases, leaving 5 bases not matched to a gene. Germline V gene sequence: CDR1 MNHEY, CDR2 SMNVEV (reference sequence). DNA of the CDR3: TGTGCCAGCAGACCCGGGACAGTCTCCTACAATGAGCAGTTCTTC. This gives the protein CASRPGTVSYNEQFF.

The chain joins TRBV30 to TRBJ2-2, with 7 bases lining up with TRBD2. The CDR3 has 13 residues. The germline CDR1 and CDR2 sequences are GTSNPN and SVGIG (reference sequence). V was pared by 5 bases and J by 9 bases, with 9 bases of the junction left unmatched. For the CDR3, the DNA is TGTGCCTGGTCTGCTGGGAGGGCCAGGGAGCTGTTTTTT. Its translation is CAWSAGRARELFF.

The chain employs TRBV19 and TRBJ2-2, with TRBD2 as a possible D gene (6 bases). The germline CDR1 and CDR2 sequences are LNHDA and SQIVND (reference sequence). The V end lost 5 bases, the J end lost 4 bases, and 14 bases lay between the germline ends. CDR3 size: 15 residues. The CDR3 bases are TGTGCCAGTAGTCACCGGGACTGGGCCACCGGGGAGCTGTTTTTT. This gives the protein CASSHRDWATGELFF.

The chain joins TRBV11-2 to TRBJ2-3; 8 nucleotides match TRBD2. V gave up 6 bases and J gave up 2 bases; unmatched junction bases: 4. Germline V gene sequence: CDR1 SGHAT, CDR2 FQNNGV. The CDR3 contains 14 residues. CDR3 protein: CASRTGGATDTQYF. The CDR3 DNA follows: TGTGCCAGCAGAACCGGGGGGGCCACAGATACGCAGTATTTT.

This chain uses TRBV5-4 with TRBJ1-2; TRBD1 matches 8 bases. Germline-derived CDR1 and CDR2 are SGHNT and YYREEE (reference sequence). The CDR3 runs to 13 residues. Trimming took 3 bases from V and 3 from J; bases not matched to a gene: 1. CDR3 residues: CASSSDRDYGYTF. As DNA, the CDR3 is TGTGCCAGCAGCTCGGACAGGGACTATGGCTACACCTTC.

This chain links TRBV15 with TRBJ2-7; 8 nucleotides agree with TRBD2. Trimming took 5 bases from V and 3 from J; bases not matched to a gene: 3. Germline V lookup: CDR1 LNHNV, CDR2 YYDKDF (reference sequence). CDR3 length: 13 amino acids. The CDR3 nucleotides are TGTGCCACCAGCCCGACTAGCGTCTACGAGCAGTACTTC. It specifies CATSPTSVYEQYF. Drawing the rest from reference TRBV15 and TRBJ2-7, the complete variable domain is DAMVIQNPRYQVTQFGKPVTLSCSQTLNHNVMYWYQQKSSQAPKLLFHYYDKDFNNEADTPDNFQSRRPNTSFCFLDIRSPGLGDTAMYLCATSPTSVYEQYFGPGTRLTVT.

This clone has just a few counts. The chain carries TRBV28 and TRBJ2-1, with 11 bases lining up with TRBD2. The CDR3 runs to 17 residues. V trimming: 1 base; J trimming: 3 bases; junction bases outside the gene matches: 5. CDR1 and CDR2 (germline): MDHEN, SYDVKM. The chain's CDR3 is CASSLSGLAEVYNEQFF. CDR3 bases: TGTGCCAGCAGTTTATCGGGACTAGCGGAGGTCTACAATGAGCAGTTCTTC.

V and J are TRBV19 and TRBJ2-6; TRBD1 matches at 9 bases. Germline values: CDR1 LNHDA, CDR2 SQIVND (reference sequence). The V and J ends lost 6 bases and 0 bases, in that order; junction bases with no gene match: 9. CDR3 length: 18 residues. CDR3 bases: TGTGCCAGTAGAGTACAGGGGGCGCTGAGCTCTGGGGCCAACGTCCTGACTTTC. Amino acid sequence: CASRVQGALSSGANVLTF. The complete variable domain, with remaining parts taken from reference TRBV19 and TRBJ2-6, reads DGGITQSPKYLFRKEGQNVTLSCEQNLNHDAMYWYRQDPGQGLRLIYYSQIVNDFQKGDIAEGYSVSREKKESFPLTVTSAQKNPTAFYLCASRVQGALSSGANVLTFGAGSRLTVL.

J is TRBJ2-5 and V is TRBV7-9; D ambiguous. Germline V gene data show CDR1 as SEHNR and CDR2 as FQNEAQ (reference sequence). The CDR3 spans 16 residues. Trimming stripped 5 bases from V and 1 base from J, with 17 bases between. The DNA of the CDR3 is TGTGCCAGCAGCGCCAGCCGGACCCGGACCCAAGAGACCCAGTACTTC. This translates into CASSASRTRTQETQYF. Full variable domain (outside the CDR3, taken from reference TRBV7-9 and TRBJ2-5): DTGVSQNPRHKITKRGQNVTFRCDPISEHNRLYWYRQTLGQGPEFLTYFQNEAQLEKSRLLSDRFSAERPKGSFSTLEIQRTEQGDSAMYLCASSASRTRTQETQYFGPGTRLLVL.

The chain joins TRBV6-2 or TRBV6-3 to TRBJ2-6, with 9 bases that match TRBD1. Germline V gives CDR1 MNHEY, CDR2 SVGEGT. V lost 5 bases and J lost 2; bases outside the gene matches: 4. CDR3 length: 16 amino acids. The CDR3 spells CASSPTGGAGANVLTF. DNA of the CDR3: TGTGCCAGCAGTCCCACAGGGGGCGCTGGGGCCAACGTCCTGACTTTC.

The CDR3: CASSGAGGNGYTF. The CDR3 DNA reads TGTGCCAGCTCCGGGGCAGGGGGCAATGGCTACACCTTC. The J gene is TRBJ1-2, the V gene TRBV11-3, with 8 bases that match TRBD1. Germline V CDR1 and CDR2: SGHNT, YENEEA. V was clipped by 8 bases and J by 6 bases; unmatched bases: 8. The CDR3 is 13 amino acids.

The chain combines TRBV30 with TRBJ1-5, with D unresolved. With 0 bases removed from V and 4 bases from J, the gap between germline ends came to 7 bases. CDR3 length: 13 residues. Germline V gene data show CDR1 as GTSNPN and CDR2 as SVGIG (reference sequence). The CDR3 region has the DNA TGTGCCTGGAGTGTACGGGAGAATCAGCCCCAGCATTTT. Amino acids: CAWSVRENQPQHF.

The chain links TRBV30 to TRBJ2-1; 8 nucleotides agree with TRBD2. The V segment lost 1 base and the J segment 13 bases; nucleotides outside the gene matches: 6. The CDR3 sequence is 12 residues long. Germline lookup yields CDR1 GTSNPN and CDR2 SVGIG (reference sequence). The CDR3 DNA follows: TGTGCCTGGAGTGCGGGACTAGTAGACCAGTTCTTC. Protein product: CAWSAGLVDQFF.

This clone was detected only once. J is TRBJ1-1 and V is TRBV5-8; D is undetermined. The CDR3 is 18 amino acids. Germline CDR1 and CDR2: SGHTS and YDEGEE. Trimming took 0 bases from V and 7 from J, leaving 25 bases between them. CDR3 nucleotide sequence: TGTGCCAGCAGCTTGGACCTCCTCGGACTTAAAAGTGGCCTTGAAGCTTTCTTT. This gives the protein CASSLDLLGLKSGLEAFF.

This clone has only one observation. This chain uses TRBV25-1 with TRBJ2-2, with D maybe TRBD1 (5 bases). There are 12 residues in the CDR3. Germline lookup yields CDR1 MGHDK and CDR2 SYGVNS. The V and J ends lost 10 bases and 1 base respectively, with 7 bases between them. The CDR3 DNA is TGTGCCACCACAGGGAACACCGGGGAGCTGTTTTTT. Translating gives CATTGNTGELFF.

V is TRBV4-3 and J is TRBJ2-5, with D tentatively TRBD2 (5 bases). Germline V gives CDR1 LGHNA, CDR2 YSLEER. This CDR3 has 15 amino acids. V was trimmed by 1 base and J by 5 bases, leaving 14 bases between them. CDR3 loop: CASSQVGEGFETQYF. Here the CDR3 DNA reads TGCGCCAGCAGCCAAGTAGGCGAGGGTTTCGAGACCCAGTACTTC.

The chain couples TRBV2 to TRBJ2-7, with TRBD2 identical over 11 bases. With V trimmed by 2 bases and J by 3 bases, 9 bases remained unmatched. This CDR3 has 17 amino acids. The germline V gene encodes CDR1 SNHLY and CDR2 FYNNEI. In DNA, the CDR3 is TGTGCCAGCAGTGAATTAACTAGCGGGAGCCTTCTCTACGAGCAGTACTTC. Translated: CASSELTSGSLLYEQYF.

V and J are TRBV3-1 (or the pseudogene TRBV3-2) and TRBJ1-2, with D tentatively TRBD1 (6 bases). Germline-derived CDR1 and CDR2 are LGHDT and YNNKEL (reference sequence). V was shortened by 1 base and J by 7 bases, with 10 bases between the two germline ends. The CDR3 contains 13 residues. The CDR3 spells CASSQAGVPGYTF. CDR3 sequence (DNA): TGTGCCAGCAGCCAAGCAGGGGTTCCTGGCTACACCTTC.

V is TRBV18 and J is TRBJ1-4; 9 positions match TRBD1. The length of the CDR3 is 14 residues. Germline lookup yields CDR1 KGHSH and CDR2 LQKENI. J was trimmed by 7 bases and V by 3 bases; bases with no gene match: 3. The chain's CDR3 is CASSPDRGFEKLFF. The CDR3 DNA sequence: TGTGCCAGCTCACCGGACAGGGGTTTTGAAAAACTGTTTTTT.

The chain combines TRBV6-5 with TRBJ2-7; D not certain. Trimming cost V 9 bases and J 2 bases, with 14 bases left between them. The CDR3 sequence is 13 residues long. Germline loops: CDR1 MNHEY, CDR2 SVGAGI. The CDR3 DNA reads as TGTGCCAGTCACTCGGACGGAGCCTACGAGCAGTACTTC. Translation: CASHSDGAYEQYF.

This chain uses TRBV7-9 with TRBJ1-2; 9 nucleotides align to TRBD1. V dropped 3 bases and J dropped 4; count of bases not matched to a gene: 12. This CDR3 has 17 residues. Germline CDR1 SEHNR, CDR2 FQNEAQ (reference sequence). The CDR3 region has the DNA TGTGCCAGCAGCTTTGGGGAGCCGACAGGGGGGTCCTATGGCTACACCTTC. Protein: CASSFGEPTGGSYGYTF.

On this clone: Its ends do not fully match the called genes, so a read error is possible. The chain links TRBV28 to TRBJ1-3; D might be TRBD1 (5 bases). Germline V CDR1 and CDR2: MDHEN, SYDVKM. The CDR3 is 17 amino acids. The CDR3 region has the DNA TGCGCCAGCACCCCACGGGGCAAAACAATCTCTGGAAACACCATATATTTT. Translated, it gives CASTPRGKTISGNTIYF.